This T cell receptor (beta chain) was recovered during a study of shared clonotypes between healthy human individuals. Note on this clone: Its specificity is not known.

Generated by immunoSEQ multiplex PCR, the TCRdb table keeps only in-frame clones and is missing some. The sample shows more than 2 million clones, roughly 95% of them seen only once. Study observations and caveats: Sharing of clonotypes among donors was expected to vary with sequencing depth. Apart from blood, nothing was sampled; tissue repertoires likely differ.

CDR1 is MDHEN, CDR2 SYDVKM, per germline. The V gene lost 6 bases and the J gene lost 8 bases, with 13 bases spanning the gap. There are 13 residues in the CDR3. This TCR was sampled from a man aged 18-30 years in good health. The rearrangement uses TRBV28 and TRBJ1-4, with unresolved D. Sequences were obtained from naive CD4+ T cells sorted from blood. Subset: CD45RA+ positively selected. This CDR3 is CASRLATVEKLFF. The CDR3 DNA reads TGTGCCAGCAGACTAGCCACAGTCGAAAAACTGTTTTTT. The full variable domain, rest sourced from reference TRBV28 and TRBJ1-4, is DVKVTQSSRYLVKRTGEKVFLECVQDMDHENMFWYRQDPGLGLRLIYFSYDVKMKEKGDIPEGYSVSREKKERFSLILESASTNQTSMYLCASRLATVEKLFFGSGTQLSVL.